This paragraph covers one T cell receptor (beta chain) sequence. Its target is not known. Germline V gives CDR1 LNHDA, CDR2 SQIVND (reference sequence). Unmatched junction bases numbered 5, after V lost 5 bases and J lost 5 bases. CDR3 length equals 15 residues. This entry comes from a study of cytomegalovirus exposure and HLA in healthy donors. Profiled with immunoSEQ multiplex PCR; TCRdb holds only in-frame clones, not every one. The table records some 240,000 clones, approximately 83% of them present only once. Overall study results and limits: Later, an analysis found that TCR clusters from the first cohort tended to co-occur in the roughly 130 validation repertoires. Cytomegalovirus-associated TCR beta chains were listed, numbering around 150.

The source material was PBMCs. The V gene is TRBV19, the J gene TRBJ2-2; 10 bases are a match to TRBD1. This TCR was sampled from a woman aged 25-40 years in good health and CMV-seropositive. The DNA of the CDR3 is TGTGCCAGTAGTCCGACAGGGGGCTGGACCGGGGAGCTGTTTTTT. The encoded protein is CASSPTGGWTGELFF.